This passage covers 13 T cell receptor beta chains from one sample sequenced in a study of blood T cell repertoires in COVID-19 (TCRdb year 2020). Library construction relied on the immunoSEQ multiplex PCR assay. This immuneACCESS table, as held by TCRdb, lists in-frame sequences with V and J called but not all clones. Of the missing ones, under half trace to an unresolved V gene in checked studies; the others have no known cause. In this sample the table shows 150,000 to 200,000 clones, about 88% of which occur a single time. Under 0.7% of the sample lies in the top ten. Input material: peripheral blood. These receptors came from a man in his 60s with COVID-19, enrolled during active disease.

The rearrangement joins TRBV6-5 to TRBJ2-3; possible D gene TRBD2, 6 bases. V lost 8 bases, J lost 6 bases, and 18 bases lay in between. The CDR3 totals 14 residues. Germline CDR1 MNHEY, CDR2 SVGAGI. CDR3 sequence (DNA): TGTGCCAGCCTAAGGCGGAGGGAAGCTGATACGCAGTATTTT. Encoded protein: CASLRRREADTQYF.

V and J are TRBV9 and TRBJ1-3; TRBD1 agrees at 7 bases. Per germline, CDR1 SGDLS and CDR2 YYNGEE. The CDR3 is 16 amino acids. J lost 0 bases, V lost 2 bases, and 5 bases had no gene match. CDR3 protein: CASSVSGTASGNTIYF. In DNA form, the CDR3 reads TGTGCCAGCAGCGTTTCCGGGACAGCCTCTGGAAACACCATATATTTT. The complete variable domain, with remaining parts taken from reference TRBV9 and TRBJ1-3, reads DSGVTQTPKHLITATGQRVTLRCSPRSGDLSVYWYQQSLDQGLQFLIQYYNGEERAKGNILERFSAQQFPDLHSELNLSSLELGDSALYFCASSVSGTASGNTIYFGEGSWLTVV.

The V and J genes are TRBV11-2 and TRBJ1-1; D remains ambiguous. V dropped 1 base and J dropped 6 bases, with 6 bases sitting between them. The CDR3 extends over 12 amino acids. The germline gives CDR1 SGHAT, CDR2 FQNNGV. Here the CDR3 reads CASSLGLAEAFF. For the CDR3, the DNA is TGTGCCAGCAGCTTAGGGCTCGCTGAAGCTTTCTTT.

This chain links TRBV19 with TRBJ1-3, with 12 bases aligning to TRBD1. This CDR3 has 18 residues. Germline lookup yields CDR1 LNHDA and CDR2 SQIVND (reference sequence). The ends lost 8 bases at V and 2 bases at J; junction bases unmatched: 13. CDR3 DNA: TGTGCCAGTCAAACCGGGACAGGGGGCTCCCTTACTGGAAACACCATATATTTT. It is translated as CASQTGTGGSLTGNTIYF.

The chain joins TRBV28 to TRBJ2-2, with a possible D match to TRBD1 (5 bases). Looked up from germline, CDR1 is MDHEN and CDR2 is SYDVKM. Trimming stripped 8 bases from V and 0 bases from J, with 13 bases between. The CDR3 contains 15 residues. Here the CDR3 reads CASRSGSANTGELFF. CDR3 DNA: TGTGCCAGCCGGTCAGGGTCTGCGAACACCGGGGAGCTGTTTTTT.

Only one count was recorded for this clone. The chain carries TRBV3-1 (or the pseudogene TRBV3-2) and TRBJ1-5; perhaps TRBD1 as D (5 bases). Trimming shortened V by 3 bases and J by 6 bases, and 12 bases separated the two germline ends. This CDR3 is built from 14 residues. Germline V CDR1 and CDR2: LGHDT, YNNKEL (reference sequence). The CDR3 region is CASSQAIGVQPQHF. The CDR3 bases are TGTGCCAGCAGCCAGGCTATAGGGGTTCAGCCCCAGCATTTT.

CDR3 sequence reads: CASGGAYEQYF. The CDR3 coding sequence is TGCGCCAGCGGAGGGGCCTACGAGCAGTACTTC. V gene TRBV10-1 combines with J gene TRBJ2-7; D is possibly TRBD2 (6 bases). Germline assignment: CDR1 WNHNN and CDR2 SYGVQD (reference sequence). There are 11 residues in the CDR3. Trimming shortened V by 8 bases and J by 2 bases, and 7 bases separated the two germline ends.

The V and J genes are TRBV30 and TRBJ2-1, with 7 nucleotides matching TRBD2. CDR1 and CDR2 from the germline V gene are GTSNPN and SVGIG (reference sequence). The CDR3 is 13 amino acids. V trimming: 1 base; J trimming: 5 bases; junction bases outside the gene matches: 2. This CDR3 is CAWSGDYHNEQFF. Here the CDR3 DNA reads TGTGCCTGGAGTGGGGACTACCACAATGAGCAGTTCTTC. The variable domain in full, with the rest retrieved from reference TRBV30 and TRBJ2-1, is SQTIHQWPATLVQPVGSPLSLECTVEGTSNPNLYWYRQAAGRGLQLLFYSVGIGQISSEVPQNLSASRPQDRQFILSSKKLLLSDSGFYLCAWSGDYHNEQFFGPGTRLTVL.

J is TRBJ1-4 and V is TRBV19, with D unresolved. V was cut by 2 bases and J by 6 bases, with 13 bases left in between. This CDR3 has 15 amino acids. The germline V gene has CDR1 LNHDA and CDR2 SQIVND (reference sequence). The DNA for the CDR3 is TGTGCCAGTAGTATACCCGCGGGTATGGATGAAAAACTGTTTTTT. This translates into CASSIPAGMDEKLFF. The full variable domain, rest sourced from reference TRBV19 and TRBJ1-4, is DGGITQSPKYLFRKEGQNVTLSCEQNLNHDAMYWYRQDPGQGLRLIYYSQIVNDFQKGDIAEGYSVSREKKESFPLTVTSAQKNPTAFYLCASSIPAGMDEKLFFGSGTQLSVL.

This clone was picked up a small number of times. The chain joins TRBV19 to TRBJ1-3; 10 bases fit TRBD1. With V trimmed by 5 bases and J by 0 bases, 4 bases remained unmatched. Germline CDR1 and CDR2: LNHDA and SQIVND (reference sequence). The CDR3 covers 16 residues. The CDR3: CASSRDRGFSGNTIYF. CDR3 DNA: TGTGCCAGTAGTCGGGACAGGGGATTCTCTGGAAACACCATATATTTT.

J is TRBJ1-3 and V is TRBV7-2, with a weak D call TRBD1 (5 bases). V was cut by 0 bases and J by 4 bases, with 13 bases left in between. The CDR3 covers 16 residues. Germline-derived CDR1 and CDR2 are SGHTA and FQGNSA. This chain's CDR3 is CASSLATTGHGNTIYF. The CDR3 DNA follows: TGTGCCAGCAGCTTAGCGACCACAGGTCACGGAAACACCATATATTTT.

The gene calls are TRBV12-3 or TRBV12-4 and TRBJ1-2; no clear D gene. The CDR3 has 13 amino acids. Trimming left V 4 bases short and J 4 bases short, with 10 bases between. The CDR3 nucleotides are TGTGCCAGCAGTTCAGGAAGTGCCTATGGCTACACCTTC. Protein: CASSSGSAYGYTF.

V is TRBV19 and J is TRBJ1-3; D ambiguous. The CDR3 contains 13 residues. Germline V gene sequence: CDR1 LNHDA, CDR2 SQIVND (reference sequence). Trimming cost V 1 base and J 10 bases, with 11 bases left between them. CDR3 sequence (DNA): TGTGCCAGTAGTATAGCGGAGGTTCGGACCATATATTTT. The encoded protein is CASSIAEVRTIYF.